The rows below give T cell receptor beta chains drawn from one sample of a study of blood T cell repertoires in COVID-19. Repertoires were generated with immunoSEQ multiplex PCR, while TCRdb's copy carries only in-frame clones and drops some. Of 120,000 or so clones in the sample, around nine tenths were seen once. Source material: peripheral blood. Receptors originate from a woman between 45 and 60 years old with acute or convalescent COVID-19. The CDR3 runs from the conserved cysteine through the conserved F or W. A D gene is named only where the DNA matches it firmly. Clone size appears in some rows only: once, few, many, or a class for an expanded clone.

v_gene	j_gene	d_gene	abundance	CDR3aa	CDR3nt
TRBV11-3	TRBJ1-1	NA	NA	CASSSFGRAGGTEAFF	TGTGCCAGTAGCTCATTCGGGCGCGCGGGGGGAACTGAAGCTTTCTTT
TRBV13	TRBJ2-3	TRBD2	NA	CASSSNSISGRAADTQYF	TGTGCCAGCAGCTCAAATTCTATTAGCGGGAGGGCCGCAGATACGCAGTATTTT
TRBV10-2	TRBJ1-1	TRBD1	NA	CASTWTGKSTEAFF	TGCGCCAGCACTTGGACAGGGAAGTCCACTGAAGCTTTCTTT
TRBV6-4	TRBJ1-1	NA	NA	CASSLWGGTEAFF	TGTGCCAGCAGCCTCTGGGGGGGTACTGAAGCTTTCTTT
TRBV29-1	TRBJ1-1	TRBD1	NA	CSVEPYRGLMNTEAFF	TGCAGCGTTGAACCATACAGGGGGCTTATGAACACTGAAGCTTTCTTT
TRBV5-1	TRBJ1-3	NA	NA	CASSPIMGGAGNTIYF	TGCGCCAGCAGCCCCATTATGGGGGGGGCTGGAAACACCATATATTTT
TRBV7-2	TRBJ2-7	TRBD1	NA	CASSQQGGAYEQYF	TGTGCCAGCAGCCAACAGGGGGGCGCGTACGAGCAGTACTTC
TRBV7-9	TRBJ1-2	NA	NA	CASRGDAGAGYGYTF	TGTGCCAGCAGGGGAGACGCGGGCGCGGGCTATGGCTACACCTTC
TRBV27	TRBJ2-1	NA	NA	CASSSNTGSSYNEQFF	TGTGCCAGCAGTTCAAACACGGGTAGCTCCTACAATGAGCAGTTCTTC
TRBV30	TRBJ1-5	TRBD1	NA	CAWSALFGQGNQPQHF	TGTGCCTGGAGTGCCCTTTTTGGACAGGGCAATCAGCCCCAGCATTTT
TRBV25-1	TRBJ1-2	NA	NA	CASSRGGGGYGYTF	TGTGCCAGCAGTAGGGGGGGAGGTGGCTATGGCTACACCTTC
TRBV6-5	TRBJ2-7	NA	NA	CASSYQQYHYEQYF	TGTGCCAGCAGTTACCAACAGTACCACTACGAGCAGTACTTC
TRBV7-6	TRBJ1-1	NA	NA	CASSLTGGYEAFF	TGTGCCAGCAGCTTGACTGGAGGTTATGAAGCTTTCTTT
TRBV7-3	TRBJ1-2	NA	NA	CASAPGGTAYGYTF	TGTGCCAGCGCCCCGGGGGGGACCGCCTATGGCTACACCTTC
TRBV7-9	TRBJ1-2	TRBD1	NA	CASSLDRGSDGYTF	TGTGCCAGCAGCTTAGACAGGGGGTCGGATGGCTACACCTTC
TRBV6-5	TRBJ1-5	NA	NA	CASSPTDHNQPQHF	TGTGCCAGCAGCCCGACAGATCACAATCAGCCCCAGCATTTT
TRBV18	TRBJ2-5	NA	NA	CASSPVGGRERQETQYF	TGTGCCAGCTCACCCGTGGGGGGGCGGGAGCGACAAGAGACCCAGTACTTC
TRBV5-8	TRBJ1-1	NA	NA	CASSSLGGTEAFF	TGTGCCAGCAGCTCCTTGGGGGGCACTGAAGCTTTCTTT
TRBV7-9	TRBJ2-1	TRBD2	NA	CASSLALAGLNEQFF	TGTGCCAGCAGCTTAGCACTAGCGGGATTGAATGAGCAGTTCTTC
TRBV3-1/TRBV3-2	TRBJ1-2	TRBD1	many	CASSRTQGATGYTF	TGTGCCAGCAGCCGCACACAGGGGGCCACTGGCTACACCTTC
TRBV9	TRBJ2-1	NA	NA	CASSVEGVGYNEQFF	TGTGCCAGCAGCGTAGAAGGGGTGGGATACAATGAGCAGTTCTTC
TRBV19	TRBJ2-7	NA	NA	CASSLRDGRDEQYF	TGTGCCAGTAGTTTGCGGGACGGCCGGGACGAGCAGTACTTC
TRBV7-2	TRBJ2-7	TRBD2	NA	CASSLDPWRGRHYEQYF	TGTGCCAGCAGCTTAGATCCCTGGCGGGGGAGGCACTACGAGCAGTACTTC
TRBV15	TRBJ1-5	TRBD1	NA	CATSRDRDRGVNQPQHF	TGTGCCACCAGCAGAGATCGCGACAGGGGAGTCAATCAGCCCCAGCATTTT
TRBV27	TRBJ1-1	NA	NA	CASSFTDRPLEAFF	TGTGCCAGCAGTTTTACCGACAGGCCCCTTGAAGCTTTCTTT
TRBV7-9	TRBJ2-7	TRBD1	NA	CASSLGQGDSSYEQYF	TGTGCCAGCAGCCTAGGACAGGGAGATTCCTCCTACGAGCAGTACTTC
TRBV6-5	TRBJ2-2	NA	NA	CASSLGYGNTGELFF	TGTGCCAGCAGTTTGGGCTATGGGAACACCGGGGAGCTGTTTTTT
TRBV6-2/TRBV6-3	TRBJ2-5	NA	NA	CASSFSTSRQHTEETQYF	TGTGCCAGCAGTTTTAGTACTAGCCGACAACATACGGAAGAGACCCAGTACTTC
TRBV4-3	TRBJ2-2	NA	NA	CASSQDEAGELFF	TGCGCCAGCAGCCAAGATGAGGCCGGGGAGCTGTTTTTT
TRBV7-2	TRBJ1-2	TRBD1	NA	CASSLYTGQGNYGYTF	TGTGCCAGCAGCTTATATACCGGACAGGGGAACTATGGCTACACCTTC
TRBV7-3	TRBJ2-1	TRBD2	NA	CASSPNLRDPSGGAGEQFF	TGTGCCAGCAGCCCAAATTTACGGGATCCTAGCGGGGGGGCAGGAGAGCAGTTCTTC
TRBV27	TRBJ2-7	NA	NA	CASSPGVSEQYF	TGTGCCAGCAGCCCAGGGGTAAGCGAGCAGTACTTC
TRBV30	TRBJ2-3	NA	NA	CAWSGYSPLTDTQYF	TGTGCCTGGAGTGGGTATAGTCCGCTCACAGATACGCAGTATTTT
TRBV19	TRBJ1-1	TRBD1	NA	CASRGQGSTEAFF	TGTGCCAGTAGGGGACAGGGGAGCACTGAAGCTTTCTTT
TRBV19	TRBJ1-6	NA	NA	CASSMGRRLGGDSPLHF	TGTGCCAGTAGTATGGGCAGGAGATTAGGGGGGGATTCACCCCTCCACTTT
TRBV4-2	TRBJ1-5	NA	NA	CASSPWGGLSNQPQHF	TGTGCCAGCAGCCCCTGGGGGGGCCTAAGCAATCAGCCCCAGCATTTT
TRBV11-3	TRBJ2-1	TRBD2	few	CASSFGAGGYNEQFF	TGTGCCAGCAGCTTCGGAGCGGGGGGATACAATGAGCAGTTCTTC
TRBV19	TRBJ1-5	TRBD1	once	CASTMDRAGQPQHF	TGTGCCAGTACCATGGACAGGGCAGGTCAGCCCCAGCATTTT
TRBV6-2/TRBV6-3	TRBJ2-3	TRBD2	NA	CASSTRRTSGTTSTDTQYF	TGTGCCAGCAGTACGAGGAGAACTAGCGGGACTACTAGCACAGATACGCAGTATTTT
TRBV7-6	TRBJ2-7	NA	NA	CASSLGPSIYEQYF	TGTGCCAGCAGCTTAGGTCCTAGCATCTACGAGCAGTACTTC